The 3 T cell receptor beta chains presented below share a single source sample, sequenced in a study of blood T cell repertoires in COVID-19. Measured with immunoSEQ multiplex PCR; TCRdb has only the in-frame clones, and not every one. The sample consists of 100,000 or so clones, 91% of them appearing once. Sequenced sample: peripheral blood. All receptors come from a man aged 50 or older with acute or convalescent COVID-19.

V gene TRBV28 combines with J gene TRBJ1-2, with 9 bases identical to TRBD1. Germline V gives CDR1 MDHEN, CDR2 SYDVKM. The V gene end was trimmed by 10 bases and the J gene end by 6 bases; junction bases not matched to a gene: 12. This CDR3 is 14 amino acids long. The CDR3 coding sequence is TGTGCCACACAATCCCCGGGACAGGGAGATGGCTACACCTTC. Protein product: CATQSPGQGDGYTF.

This chain joins TRBV7-9 and TRBJ2-7; 7 positions match TRBD1. With 3 bases clipped from V and 2 bases from J, the junction kept 4 bases outside the gene matches. The CDR3 runs to 14 residues. The germline V gene has CDR1 SEHNR and CDR2 FQNEAQ (reference sequence). This chain's CDR3 is CASSFGDSTYEQYF. CDR3 in DNA: TGTGCCAGCAGCTTTGGGGACAGCACCTACGAGCAGTACTTC. The variable domain in full, with the rest retrieved from reference TRBV7-9 and TRBJ2-7, is DTGVSQNPRHKITKRGQNVTFRCDPISEHNRLYWYRQTLGQGPEFLTYFQNEAQLEKSRLLSDRFSAERPKGSFSTLEIQRTEQGDSAMYLCASSFGDSTYEQYFGPGTRLTVT.

The chain couples TRBV11-3 to TRBJ2-4; TRBD1 aligns across 7 bases. Germline loops: CDR1 SGHNT, CDR2 YENEEA. V lost 5 bases to trimming and J lost 4 bases; unmatched junction nucleotides: 5. This CDR3 comprises 14 residues. The CDR3 nucleotides are TGTGCCAGCAGCCTCCGGGACAGTAAAAACATTCAGTACTTC. It specifies CASSLRDSKNIQYF.